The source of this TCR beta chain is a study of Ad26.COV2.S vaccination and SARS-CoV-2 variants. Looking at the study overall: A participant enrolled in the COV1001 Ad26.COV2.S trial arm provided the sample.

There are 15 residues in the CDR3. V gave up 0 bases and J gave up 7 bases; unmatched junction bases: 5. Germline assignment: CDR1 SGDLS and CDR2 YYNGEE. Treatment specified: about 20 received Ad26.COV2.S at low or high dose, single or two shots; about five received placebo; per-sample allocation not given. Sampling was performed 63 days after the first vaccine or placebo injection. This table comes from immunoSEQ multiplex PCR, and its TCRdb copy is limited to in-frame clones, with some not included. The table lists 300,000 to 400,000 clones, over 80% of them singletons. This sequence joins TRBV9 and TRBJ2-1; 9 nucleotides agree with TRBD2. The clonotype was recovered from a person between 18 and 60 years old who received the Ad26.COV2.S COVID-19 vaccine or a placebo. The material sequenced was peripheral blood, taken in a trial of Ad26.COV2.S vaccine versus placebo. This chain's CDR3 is CASSVGGGAINEQFF. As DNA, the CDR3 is TGTGCCAGCAGCGTAGGCGGGGGGGCCATAAATGAGCAGTTCTTC.